This T cell receptor beta chain is from a study of regulatory T cells in long-lasting Graves disease. Building of the TCR beta libraries involved iRepertoire HTBI primers and Arm-PCR of CDR3 regions. TCRdb analysed the multiplex PCR reads with MiXCR anew, one entry per CDR3 protein. There are roughly 510,000 distinct CDR3 sequences in the sample; roughly 15% occur only once, and 12% lies in the top ten. Time point meaning: newly diagnosed GD, antithyroid drugs for less than 3 months. PBMC RNA was the source of the TCR library. An endocrinology unit in Xi'an, China, supplied the patients. Deletions cut 2 bases from V and 0 bases from J, with 10 bases between. The CDR3 runs 15 residues. CDR1 and CDR2 from the germline V gene are KGHSH and LQKENI. The data also belong to a second study, concerning T cells in Graves' hyperthyroidism and ophthalmopathy. That report notes: Ophthalmopathy was separated from stable hyperthyroidism by a 13 V-J model.

This TCR was recovered from a man younger than 30 with Graves disease. The starting material was peripheral blood mononuclear cells (PBMCs), obtained at new diagnosis, from a patient treated with antithyroid drugs. The chain recombines TRBV18 with TRBJ1-1, with D unclear. CDR3 loop: CASSPVRGLNTEAFF. The CDR3 nucleotides read TGTGCCAGCTCACCAGTGCGAGGCCTGAACACTGAAGCTTTCTTT.